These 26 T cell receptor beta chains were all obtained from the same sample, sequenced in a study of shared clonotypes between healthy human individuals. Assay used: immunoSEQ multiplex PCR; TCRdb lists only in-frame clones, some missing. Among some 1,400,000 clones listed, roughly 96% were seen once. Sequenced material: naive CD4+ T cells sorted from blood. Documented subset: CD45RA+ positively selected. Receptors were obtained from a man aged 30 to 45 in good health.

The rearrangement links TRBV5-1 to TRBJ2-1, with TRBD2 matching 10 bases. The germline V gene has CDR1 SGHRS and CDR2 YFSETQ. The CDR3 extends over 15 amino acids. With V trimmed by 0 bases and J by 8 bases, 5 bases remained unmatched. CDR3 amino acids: CASSLESLAGDEQFF. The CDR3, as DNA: TGCGCCAGCAGCTTGGAATCGCTAGCGGGAGATGAGCAGTTCTTC.

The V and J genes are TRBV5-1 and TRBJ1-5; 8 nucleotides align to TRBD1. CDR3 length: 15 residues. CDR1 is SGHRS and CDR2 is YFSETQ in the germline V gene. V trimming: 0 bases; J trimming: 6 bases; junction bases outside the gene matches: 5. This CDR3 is CASSLDTGQGQPQHF. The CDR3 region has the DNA TGCGCCAGCAGCTTGGATACTGGACAGGGTCAGCCCCAGCATTTT.

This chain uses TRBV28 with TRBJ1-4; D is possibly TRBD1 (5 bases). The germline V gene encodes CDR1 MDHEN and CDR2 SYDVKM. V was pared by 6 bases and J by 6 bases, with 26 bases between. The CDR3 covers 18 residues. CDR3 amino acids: CASRWRPYSGRGDEKLFF. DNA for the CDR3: TGTGCCAGCAGATGGAGACCTTACTCGGGACGGGGAGATGAAAAACTGTTTTTT.

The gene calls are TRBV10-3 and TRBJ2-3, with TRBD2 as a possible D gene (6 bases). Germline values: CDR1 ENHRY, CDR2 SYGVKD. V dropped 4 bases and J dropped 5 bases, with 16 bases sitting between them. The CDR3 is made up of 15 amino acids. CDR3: CAISADGMEGDTQYF. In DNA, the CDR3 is TGTGCCATCAGTGCCGACGGGATGGAGGGAGATACGCAGTATTTT.

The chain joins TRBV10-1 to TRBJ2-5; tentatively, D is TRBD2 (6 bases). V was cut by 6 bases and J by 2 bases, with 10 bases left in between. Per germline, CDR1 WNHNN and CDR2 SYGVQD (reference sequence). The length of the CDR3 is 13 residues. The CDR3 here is CASSRGTQETQYF. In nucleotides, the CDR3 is TGCGCCAGCAGCCGCGGGACTCAAGAGACCCAGTACTTC.

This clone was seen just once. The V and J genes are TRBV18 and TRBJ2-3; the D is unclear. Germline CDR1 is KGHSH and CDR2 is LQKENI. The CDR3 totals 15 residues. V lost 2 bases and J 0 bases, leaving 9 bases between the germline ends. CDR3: CASSPKMASTDTQYF. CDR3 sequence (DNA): TGTGCCAGCTCACCAAAAATGGCCAGCACAGATACGCAGTATTTT. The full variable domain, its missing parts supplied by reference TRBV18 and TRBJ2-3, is NAGVMQNPRHLVRRRGQEARLRCSPMKGHSHVYWYRQLPEEGLKFMVYLQKENIIDESGMPKERFSAEFPKEGPSILRIQQVVRGDSAAYFCASSPKMASTDTQYFGPGTRLTVL.

The CDR3 region is CASSSSGTGQGYTF. CDR3 in DNA: TGTGCCAGCTCATCCTCCGGGACAGGGCAGGGCTACACCTTC. V and J are TRBV18 and TRBJ1-2; 9 bases align to TRBD1. CDR1 and CDR2 (germline): KGHSH, LQKENI. The CDR3 contains 14 residues. Germline trimming cut 5 bases from V and 8 bases from J; bases unmatched to any gene: 9.

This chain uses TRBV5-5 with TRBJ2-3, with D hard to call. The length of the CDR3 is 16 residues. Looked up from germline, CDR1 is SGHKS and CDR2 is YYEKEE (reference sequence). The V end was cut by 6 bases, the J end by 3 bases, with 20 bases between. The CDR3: CASIPGYYGSTDTQYF. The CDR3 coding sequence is TGTGCCAGCATCCCTGGTTACTATGGATCGACAGATACGCAGTATTTT.

The CDR3 DNA follows: TGTGCCAGCAGCTTGAACGGAGGCCGGGACGGGTACTACGAGCAGTACTTC. Translated, it gives CASSLNGGRDGYYEQYF. The chain has TRBV5-5 and TRBJ2-7; D tentatively reads TRBD1 or TRBD2 (5 bases each). This CDR3 contains 17 residues. Trimming took 1 base from V and 3 from J, leaving 20 bases between them. CDR1 SGHKS and CDR2 YYEKEE come from the germline V gene (reference sequence).

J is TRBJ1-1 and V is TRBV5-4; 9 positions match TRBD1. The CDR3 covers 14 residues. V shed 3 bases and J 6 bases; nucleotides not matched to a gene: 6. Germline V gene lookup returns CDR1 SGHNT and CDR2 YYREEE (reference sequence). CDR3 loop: CASSSGTGLSEAFF. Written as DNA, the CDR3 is TGTGCCAGCAGCTCCGGGACAGGGCTCTCTGAAGCTTTCTTT. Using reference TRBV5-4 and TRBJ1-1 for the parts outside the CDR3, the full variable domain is ETGVTQSPTHLIKTRGQQVTLRCSSQSGHNTVSWYQQALGQGPQFIFQYYREEENGRGNFPPRFSGLQFPNYSSELNVNALELDDSALYLCASSSGTGLSEAFFGQGTRLTVV.

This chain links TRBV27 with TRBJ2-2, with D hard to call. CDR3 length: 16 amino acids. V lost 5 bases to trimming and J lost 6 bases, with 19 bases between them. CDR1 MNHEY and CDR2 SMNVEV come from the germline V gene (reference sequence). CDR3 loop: CASSTNYGQASGELFF. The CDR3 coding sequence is TGTGCCAGCAGTACAAATTACGGGCAGGCTTCCGGGGAGCTGTTTTTT.

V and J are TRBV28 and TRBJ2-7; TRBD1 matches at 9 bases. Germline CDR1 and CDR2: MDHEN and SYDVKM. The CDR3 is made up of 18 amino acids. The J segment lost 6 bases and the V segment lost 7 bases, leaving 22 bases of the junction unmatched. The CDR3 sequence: CASTLEMFGGQGLFEQYF. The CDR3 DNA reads TGTGCCAGCACCCTCGAAATGTTTGGGGGACAGGGTTTATTCGAGCAGTACTTC.

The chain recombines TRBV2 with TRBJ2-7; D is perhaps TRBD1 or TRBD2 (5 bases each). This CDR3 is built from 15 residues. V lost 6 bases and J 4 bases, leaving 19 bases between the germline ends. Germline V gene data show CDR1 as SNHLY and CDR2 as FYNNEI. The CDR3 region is CASRGGRAYTYEQYF. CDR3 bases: TGTGCCAGCAGAGGAGGCAGGGCGTACACTTACGAGCAGTACTTC.

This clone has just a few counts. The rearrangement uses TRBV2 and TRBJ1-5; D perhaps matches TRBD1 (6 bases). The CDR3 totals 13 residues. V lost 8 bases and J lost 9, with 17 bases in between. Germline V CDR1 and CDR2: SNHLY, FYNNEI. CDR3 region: CASSGTREGPQHF. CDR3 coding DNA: TGTGCCAGCTCCGGGACACGCGAAGGGCCCCAGCATTTT. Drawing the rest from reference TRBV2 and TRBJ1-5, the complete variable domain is EPEVTQTPSHQVTQMGQEVILRCVPISNHLYFYWYRQILGQKVEFLVSFYNNEISEKSEIFDDQFSVERPDGSNFTLKIRSTKLEDSAMYFCASSGTREGPQHFGDGTRLSIL.

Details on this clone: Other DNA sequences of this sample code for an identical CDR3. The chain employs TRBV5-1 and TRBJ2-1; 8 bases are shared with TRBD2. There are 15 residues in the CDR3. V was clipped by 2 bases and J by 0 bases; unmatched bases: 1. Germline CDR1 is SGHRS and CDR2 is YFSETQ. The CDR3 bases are TGCGCCAGCAGCTTAAGCGGGAGCTCCTACAATGAGCAGTTCTTC. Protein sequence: CASSLSGSSYNEQFF.

The CDR3 is CASSRSDPGNTIYF. The CDR3 DNA reads TGTGCCAGCAGCCGCTCAGACCCCGGAAACACCATATATTTT. The chain carries TRBV6-1 and TRBJ1-3; D not resolved. CDR3 length equals 14 residues. Germline CDR1 MNHNS, CDR2 SASEGT. Trimming removed 6 bases at V and 4 bases at J, with 13 bases between.

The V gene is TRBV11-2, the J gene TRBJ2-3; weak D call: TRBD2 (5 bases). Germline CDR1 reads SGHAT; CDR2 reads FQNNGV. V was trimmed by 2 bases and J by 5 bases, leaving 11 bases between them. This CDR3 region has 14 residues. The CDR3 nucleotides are TGTGCCAGCAGCTTATTCCGACTACTAGATACGCAGTATTTT. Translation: CASSLFRLLDTQYF.

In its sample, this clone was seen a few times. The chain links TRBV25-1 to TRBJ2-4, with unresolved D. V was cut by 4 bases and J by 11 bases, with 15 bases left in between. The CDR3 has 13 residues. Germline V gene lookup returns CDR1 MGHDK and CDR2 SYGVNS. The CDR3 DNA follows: TGTGCCAGCAGTGCCCGGCTAGTCCCCCTTCAGTACTTC. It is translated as CASSARLVPLQYF. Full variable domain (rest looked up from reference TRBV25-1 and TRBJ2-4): EADIYQTPRYLVIGTGKKITLECSQTMGHDKMYWYQQDPGMELHLIHYSYGVNSTEKGDLSSESTVSRIRTEHFPLTLESARPSHTSQYLCASSARLVPLQYFGAGTRLSVL.

The CDR3 DNA reads as TGTGCCAGTAGTGGGGACAGGGGGCACCAAGAGACCCAGTACTTC. This translates into CASSGDRGHQETQYF. The chain is built from TRBV19 and TRBJ2-5; 12 bases match TRBD1. The CDR3 runs to 15 residues. With 5 bases clipped from V and 0 bases from J, the junction kept 1 base outside the gene matches. The V gene's germline CDR1 is LNHDA and CDR2 SQIVND (reference sequence).

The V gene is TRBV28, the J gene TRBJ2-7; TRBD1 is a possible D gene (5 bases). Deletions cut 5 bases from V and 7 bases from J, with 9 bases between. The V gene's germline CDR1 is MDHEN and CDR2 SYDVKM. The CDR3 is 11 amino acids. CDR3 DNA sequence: TGTGCCAGCAGTCCGAAGGGGGAGCAGTACTTC. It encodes CASSPKGEQYF.

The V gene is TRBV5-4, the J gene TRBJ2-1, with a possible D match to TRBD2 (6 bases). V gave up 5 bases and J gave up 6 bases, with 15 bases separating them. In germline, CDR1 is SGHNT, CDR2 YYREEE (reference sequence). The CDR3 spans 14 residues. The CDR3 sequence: CASRSETRSNEQFF. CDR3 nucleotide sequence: TGTGCCAGCAGGTCCGAGACTAGGTCCAATGAGCAGTTCTTC.

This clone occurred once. The CDR3 coding sequence is TGTGCCAGCAGGACAGCGAACACCGGGGAGCTGTTTTTT. This gives the protein CASRTANTGELFF. The rearrangement links TRBV6-5 to TRBJ2-2; D may be TRBD1 (5 bases). CDR3 length equals 13 residues. Trimming pared 6 bases from V and 0 bases from J, leaving 5 bases between. The germline V gene encodes CDR1 MNHEY and CDR2 SVGAGI.

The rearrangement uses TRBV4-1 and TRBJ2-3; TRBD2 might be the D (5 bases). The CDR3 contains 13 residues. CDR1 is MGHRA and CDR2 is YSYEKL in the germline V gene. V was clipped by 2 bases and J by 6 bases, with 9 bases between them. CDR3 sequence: CASSQQLEDTQYF. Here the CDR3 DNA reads TGCGCCAGCAGCCAACAACTAGAGGATACGCAGTATTTT.

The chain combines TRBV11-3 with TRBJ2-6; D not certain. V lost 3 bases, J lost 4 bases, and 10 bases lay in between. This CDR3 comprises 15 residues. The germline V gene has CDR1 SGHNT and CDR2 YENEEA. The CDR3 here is CASSFEGSGANVLTF. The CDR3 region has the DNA TGTGCCAGCAGCTTCGAAGGGTCAGGGGCCAACGTCCTGACTTTC. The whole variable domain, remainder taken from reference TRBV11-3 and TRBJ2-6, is EAGVVQSPRYKIIEKKQPVAFWCNPISGHNTLYWYLQNLGQGPELLIRYENEEAVDDSQLPKDRFSAERLKGVDSTLKIQPAELGDSAVYLCASSFEGSGANVLTFGAGSRLTVL.

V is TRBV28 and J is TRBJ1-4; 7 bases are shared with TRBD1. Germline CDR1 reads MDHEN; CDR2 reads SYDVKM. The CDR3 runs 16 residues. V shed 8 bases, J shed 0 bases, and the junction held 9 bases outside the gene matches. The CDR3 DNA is TGTGCCAGCGACCGAGGGGGCCCACCAACTAATGAAAAACTGTTTTTT. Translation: CASDRGGPPTNEKLFF.

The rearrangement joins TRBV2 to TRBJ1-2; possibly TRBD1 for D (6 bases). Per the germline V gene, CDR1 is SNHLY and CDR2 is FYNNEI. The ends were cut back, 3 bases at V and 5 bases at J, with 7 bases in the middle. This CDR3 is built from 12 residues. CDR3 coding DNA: TGTGCCAGCAGTGACGGGACATATGGCTACACCTTC. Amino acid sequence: CASSDGTYGYTF.